Listed below are T cell receptor beta chains from one sample, sequenced in a study of blood T cell repertoires in COVID-19. Sequenced by immunoSEQ multiplex PCR; TCRdb stores in-frame clones only, minus some. Of under 300,000 clones listed, approximately 80% are singletons. The sequencing sample was made of peripheral blood. The receptors stem from a woman aged 18-29 years with acute or convalescent COVID-19. The CDR3 runs from the conserved cysteine through the conserved F or W. A D gene is named only where the DNA matches it firmly. Part of the rows lack a size; the others show once, few, many or a class for expanded clones.

.	TRBV4-3	TRBD1	TRBJ1-2	CASSQQDRGGYGYTF	TGCGCCAGCAGCCAACAAGACAGGGGAGGCTATGGCTACACCTTC
few	TRBV7-2	TRBD2	TRBJ2-7	CASSLALASGLYEQYF	TGTGCCAGCAGCTTAGCGTTAGCTAGCGGGCTCTACGAGCAGTACTTC
.	TRBV5-1	.	TRBJ2-5	CASSLRADTGKTQYF	TGCGCCAGCAGCTTGAGGGCCGACACAGGAAAGACCCAGTACTTC
.	TRBV7-3	.	TRBJ2-3	CASSLFPGDTQYF	TGTGCCAGCAGCTTATTTCCGGGGGATACGCAGTATTTT
.	TRBV7-8	.	TRBJ2-7	CASSFLVPQMNYEQYF	TGTGCCAGCAGCTTCCTGGTCCCGCAGATGAACTACGAGCAGTACTTC
.	TRBV6-5	TRBD2	TRBJ2-5	CASSKREGQETQYF	TGTGCCAGCAGTAAGCGGGAGGGCCAAGAGACCCAGTACTTC
.	TRBV11-2	.	TRBJ1-2	CASSRLTYGYTF	TGTGCCAGCAGCCGACTGACCTATGGCTACACCTTC
.	TRBV11-2	TRBD1	TRBJ1-2	CASSQGQGRDYGYTF	TGTGCCAGCAGCCAGGGACAGGGTCGGGACTATGGCTACACCTTC
.	TRBV6-5	.	TRBJ1-1	CASSYRNRGDTEAFF	TGTGCCAGCAGTTATCGCAACCGCGGGGACACTGAAGCTTTCTTT
.	TRBV19	.	TRBJ2-7	CASSMGSSYEQYF	TGTGCCAGTAGTATGGGTAGCAGTTACGAGCAGTACTTC
.	TRBV10-1	.	TRBJ2-1	CASSHLVTDEQFF	TGCGCCAGCAGTCACCTAGTAACTGATGAGCAGTTCTTC
.	TRBV5-1	.	TRBJ2-6	CASSPPGVGANVLTF	TGCGCCAGCAGCCCTCCAGGGGTCGGGGCCAACGTCCTGACTTTC
.	TRBV30	TRBD2	TRBJ2-6	CAWGGGFGSGANVLTF	TGTGCCTGGGGCGGGGGATTCGGCTCTGGGGCCAACGTCCTGACTTTC
.	TRBV7-9	.	TRBJ2-1	CASSLWERRLKGQFF	TGTGCCAGCAGCTTATGGGAGCGGCGCCTAAAGGGGCAGTTCTTC
.	TRBV6-6	TRBD2	TRBJ2-1	CASSRRLAGVLYNEQFF	TGTGCCAGCAGTCGAAGACTAGCGGGAGTATTATACAATGAGCAGTTCTTC
.	TRBV3-1/TRBV3-2	TRBD2	TRBJ2-7	CASSQANSLASGNSYEQYF	TGTGCCAGCAGCCAAGCTAACTCCCTCGCTAGCGGGAACTCCTACGAGCAGTACTTC
few	TRBV28	.	TRBJ2-3	CASSLRLDTDTQYF	TGTGCCAGCAGTTTACGGCTAGACACAGATACGCAGTATTTT
few	TRBV12-5	.	TRBJ2-1	CASGLSVANNEQFF	TGTGCTAGTGGTTTAAGCGTAGCCAACAATGAGCAGTTCTTC
.	TRBV5-6	.	TRBJ2-1	CASSLGTYNEQFF	TGTGCCAGCAGCTTGGGTACCTACAATGAGCAGTTCTTC
.	TRBV19	.	TRBJ1-2	CASSETNYGYTF	TGTGCCAGTAGCGAGACTAACTATGGCTACACCTTC
.	TRBV5-1	TRBD1	TRBJ1-2	CASSLGDREGTNYGYTF	TGCGCCAGCAGCTTAGGGGACAGGGAGGGGACCAACTATGGCTACACCTTC
once	TRBV12-3/TRBV12-4	.	TRBJ1-4	CASRGATNEKLFF	TGTGCCAGCAGGGGCGCCACTAATGAAAAACTGTTTTTT
.	TRBV25-1	TRBD1	TRBJ1-6	CASSDGGAGGMAPLHF	TGTGCCAGCAGTGATGGGGGGGCAGGGGGCATGGCACCCCTCCACTTT
.	TRBV28	.	TRBJ1-4	CASRLAGKEKLFF	TGTGCCAGCAGGTTGGCAGGGAAGGAAAAACTGTTTTTT
.	TRBV7-2	.	TRBJ2-3	CASSLEWRSLSTDTQYF	TGTGCCAGCAGCTTAGAGTGGCGGTCCCTTAGCACAGATACGCAGTATTTT
.	TRBV7-6	.	TRBJ2-3	CASSPIVGGRGFGGTQYF	TGTGCCAGCAGCCCCATCGTGGGTGGGAGAGGATTTGGTGGTACGCAGTATTTT
few	TRBV19	TRBD1	TRBJ2-7	CASTPGQGPYEQYF	TGTGCCAGTACTCCCGGACAGGGTCCCTACGAGCAGTACTTC
.	TRBV6-2/TRBV6-3	.	TRBJ2-1	CASSYFGGMQFF	TGTGCCAGCAGTTACTTCGGGGGTATGCAGTTCTTC
.	TRBV7-8	TRBD1	TRBJ2-1	CASSLNRGRNEQFF	TGTGCCAGCAGCCTAAACAGGGGCCGGAATGAGCAGTTCTTC